Below, 5 T cell receptor beta chains from the same sample are listed, as sequenced in a study of blood T cells in healthy people across ages. It was with a sample-barcoded 5' primer and a J-beta primer mix that a second PCR of roughly 7 to 11 cycles was run. MiXCR, run by TCRdb on the 5' RACE reads, gives a single entry per CDR3 protein. Among about 1 million distinct CDR3 sequences, 40% to 50% were seen once, and the ten largest hold 15% to 20%. The specimen was blood. The origin of the receptors is a woman aged 55-70 years in good health.

The chain has TRBV11-2 and TRBJ2-7; the D gene could be TRBD1 or TRBD2 (5 bases each). The V and J ends lost 7 bases and 7 bases respectively, with 23 bases between them. The CDR3 length is 15 residues. From germline, CDR1 is SGHAT and CDR2 FQNNGV. The DNA for the CDR3 is TGTGCCAGCACCCACGGGGACCCCAGTGGAAGGGAGCAGTACTTC. Translated: CASTHGDPSGREQYF.

The J gene is TRBJ2-7, the V gene TRBV5-1; weak D call: TRBD2 (5 bases). The V gene lost 0 bases and the J gene lost 2 bases, with 12 bases spanning the gap. The CDR3 runs 15 residues. From germline, CDR1 is SGHRS and CDR2 YFSETQ. The CDR3 loop is CASSLASATTYEQYF. As DNA, the CDR3 is TGCGCCAGCAGCTTGGCGTCAGCGACTACCTACGAGCAGTACTTC.

J is TRBJ2-3 and V is TRBV9; TRBD2 aligns across 13 bases. The CDR3 has 14 amino acids. CDR1 is SGDLS, CDR2 YYNGEE, per germline. V lost 8 bases, J lost 4 bases, and 4 bases stayed unmatched. DNA of the CDR3: TGTGCCAGTGGGACTAGCGGGACAGCAGATACGCAGTATTTT. This gives the protein CASGTSGTADTQYF.

The rearrangement links TRBV27 to TRBJ1-2, with D perhaps matching TRBD1 (5 bases). V lost 5 bases to trimming and J lost 4 bases, with 17 bases between them. Germline CDR1 and CDR2: MNHEY and SMNVEV (reference sequence). The CDR3 spans 15 residues. The CDR3 here is CASSPWDRLPYGYTF. The DNA for the CDR3 is TGTGCCAGCAGTCCCTGGGACCGACTCCCCTATGGCTACACCTTC.

The genes are TRBV15 and TRBJ1-3; the D is unclear. The CDR3 spans 16 residues. The germline gives CDR1 LNHNV, CDR2 YYDKDF (reference sequence). Deletions cut 0 bases from V and 1 base from J, with 10 bases between. The CDR3 loop reads CATSRDRRASGNTIYF. In DNA form, the CDR3 reads TGTGCCACCAGCAGAGATCGGAGGGCATCTGGAAACACCATATATTTT.